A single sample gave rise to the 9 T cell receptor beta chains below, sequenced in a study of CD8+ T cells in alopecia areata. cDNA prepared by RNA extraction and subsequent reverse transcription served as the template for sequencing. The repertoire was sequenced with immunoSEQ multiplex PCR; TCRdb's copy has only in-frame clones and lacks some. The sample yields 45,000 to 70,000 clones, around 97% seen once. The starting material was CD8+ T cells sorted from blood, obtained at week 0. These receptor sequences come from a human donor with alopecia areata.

The CDR3 loop is CAWSDPGRPLHF. CDR3 nucleotide sequence: TGTGCCTGGAGTGACCCGGGGAGGCCCCTCCACTTT. The chain joins TRBV30 to TRBJ1-6; no clear D gene. Germline V lookup: CDR1 GTSNPN, CDR2 SVGIG (reference sequence). The length of the CDR3 is 12 residues. V was clipped by 1 base and J by 13 bases, with 11 bases between them. Together with reference TRBV30 and TRBJ1-6, the CDR3 gives the full variable domain: SQTIHQWPATLVQPVGSPLSLECTVEGTSNPNLYWYRQAAGRGLQLLFYSVGIGQISSEVPQNLSASRPQDRQFILSSKKLLLSDSGFYLCAWSDPGRPLHFGNGTRLTVT.

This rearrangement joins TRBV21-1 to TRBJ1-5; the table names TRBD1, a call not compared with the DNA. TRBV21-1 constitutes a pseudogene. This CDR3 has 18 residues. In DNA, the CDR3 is TGTGCCAGCAGCCGACCAGCGGCCGGGACAGGGGTAAATCAGCCCCAGCATTTT. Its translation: CASSRPAAGTGVNQPQHF.

CDR3 nucleotide sequence: TGCAGCGTTGAATGGGCGGTGAGCTCCTATAATTCACCCCTCCACTTT. Residues: CSVEWAVSSYNSPLHF. The J gene is TRBJ1-6, the V gene TRBV29-1; the D is unclear. Trimming left V 2 bases short and J 0 bases short, with 11 bases between. The germline CDR1 and CDR2 sequences are SQVTM and ANQGSEA. This CDR3 region has 16 residues.

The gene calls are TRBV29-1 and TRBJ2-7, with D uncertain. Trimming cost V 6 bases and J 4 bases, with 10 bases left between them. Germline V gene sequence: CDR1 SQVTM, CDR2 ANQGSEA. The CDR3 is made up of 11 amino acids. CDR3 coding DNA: TGCAGCGTGGCACAGAATTACGAGCAGTACTTC. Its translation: CSVAQNYEQYF.

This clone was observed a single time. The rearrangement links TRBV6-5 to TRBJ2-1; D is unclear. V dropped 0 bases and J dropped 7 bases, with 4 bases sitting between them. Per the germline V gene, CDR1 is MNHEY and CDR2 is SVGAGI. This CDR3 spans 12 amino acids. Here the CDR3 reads CASSYSWNEQFF. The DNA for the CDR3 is TGTGCCAGCAGTTACTCGTGGAATGAGCAGTTCTTC.

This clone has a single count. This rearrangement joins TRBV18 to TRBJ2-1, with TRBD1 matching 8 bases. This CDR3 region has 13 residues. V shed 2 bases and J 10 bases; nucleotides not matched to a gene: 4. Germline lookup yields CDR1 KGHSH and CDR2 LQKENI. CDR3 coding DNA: TGTGCCAGCTCACCATTCTCAGGGGGCGAGCAGTTCTTC. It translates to CASSPFSGGEQFF.

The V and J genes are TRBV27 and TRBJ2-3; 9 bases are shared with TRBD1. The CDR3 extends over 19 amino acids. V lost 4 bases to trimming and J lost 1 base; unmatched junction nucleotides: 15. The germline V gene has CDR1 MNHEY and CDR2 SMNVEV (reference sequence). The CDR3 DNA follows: TGTGCCAGCAGTTCCCCCGAGGGACAGGGTGTGTTTGGCACAGATACGCAGTATTTT. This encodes CASSSPEGQGVFGTDTQYF.

The DNA for the CDR3 is TGTGCCAGCAGCCACAGGGACGGACACAATCAGCCCCAGCATTTT. Its protein product is CASSHRDGHNQPQHF. The genes are TRBV7-8 and TRBJ1-5, with TRBD1 as a possible D gene (6 bases). Trimming shortened V by 5 bases and J by 3 bases, and 14 bases separated the two germline ends. The germline CDR1 and CDR2 sequences are SGHVS and FQNEAQ. CDR3 length equals 15 residues.

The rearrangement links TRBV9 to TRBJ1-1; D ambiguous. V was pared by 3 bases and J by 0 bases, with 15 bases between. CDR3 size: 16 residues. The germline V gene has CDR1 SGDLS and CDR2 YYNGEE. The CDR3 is CASSASDGRMNTEAFF. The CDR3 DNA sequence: TGTGCCAGCAGCGCATCCGACGGACGTATGAACACTGAAGCTTTCTTT.